The present T cell receptor beta chain was sequenced within a study of OX40 agonist ivuxolimab in advanced cancers. Study-level information: Recorded diagnoses for dose-escalation patients were hepatocellular carcinoma, melanoma, renal cell or head and neck cancer.

V was clipped by 1 base and J by 0 bases, with 7 bases between them. The CDR3 runs 15 residues. In germline, CDR1 is LGHNA, CDR2 YNFKEQ. Sequencing was performed with immunoSEQ multiplex PCR; in TCRdb, only in-frame clones are kept and a portion is missing. The sample comprises 35,000 to 55,000 clones, roughly 94% of which are singletons, and 11% rests with the top ten. Material: CD4+ or CD8+ T cells sorted from blood, obtained in a trial of the OX40 agonist ivuxolimab. This clonotype originated in an adult with an advanced solid tumor such as melanoma, head and neck, liver or kidney cancer. This chain uses TRBV4-2 with TRBJ1-5; no clear D gene. CDR3 region: CASSQGSNSNQPQHF. CDR3 nucleotide sequence: TGTGCCAGCAGCCAAGGCAGCAATAGCAATCAGCCCCAGCATTTT.